One and the same sample provided the 9 T cell receptor beta chains below, sequenced in a study of blood T cell repertoires in COVID-19. The table came from immunoSEQ multiplex PCR; TCRdb's copy has only in-frame clones and leaves some out. The sample has about 82,000 clones; 85% are singletons. The sequenced material came from peripheral blood. These receptors were obtained from a man older than 75 with active or convalescent COVID-19.

The CDR3 region is CASSPREIGGELFF. The CDR3 DNA reads TGTGCCAGCTCACCGCGGGAGATCGGCGGGGAGCTGTTTTTT. The chain is built from TRBV18 and TRBJ2-2, with 7 bases aligning to TRBD2. The CDR3 consists of 14 residues. The V and J ends lost 3 bases and 7 bases, in that order; junction bases with no gene match: 5. Germline CDR1 is KGHSH and CDR2 is LQKENI.

The chain recombines TRBV12-5 with TRBJ2-3; unclear D gene. Deletions cut 1 base from V and 4 bases from J, with 3 bases between. Germline lookup yields CDR1 LGHNT and CDR2 FRNRAP. This CDR3 is 12 amino acids long. The CDR3 nucleotides are TGTGCTAGTGGTTTGGGGCCAGATACGCAGTATTTT. Protein sequence: CASGLGPDTQYF.

The chain carries TRBV19 and TRBJ1-4, with TRBD1 as a possible D gene (6 bases). Between the trimmed V and J ends, which lost 7 bases and 0 bases, there was a span of 9 bases. This CDR3 has 14 amino acids. Germline CDR1 is LNHDA and CDR2 is SQIVND (reference sequence). CDR3 DNA sequence: TGTGCCAGTACCCCAGGGGCAACTAATGAAAAACTGTTTTTT. Translating it yields CASTPGATNEKLFF.

This clone has a single count. The V and J genes are TRBV28 and TRBJ2-1; 10 bases line up with TRBD2. The length of the CDR3 is 14 residues. From germline, CDR1 is MDHEN and CDR2 SYDVKM. J lost 7 bases, V lost 6 bases, and 6 bases had no gene match. The CDR3 loop is CASRSGGGRNEQFF. CDR3 nucleotides: TGTGCCAGCAGAAGCGGGGGGGGTAGGAATGAGCAGTTCTTC.

V is TRBV5-1 and J is TRBJ2-1; 10 nucleotides align to TRBD1. Germline CDR1 and CDR2: SGHRS and YFSETQ. CDR3 length equals 16 residues. V gave up 1 base and J gave up 5 bases; unmatched junction bases: 6. DNA of the CDR3: TGCGCCAGCAGCTTGACCGGGACAGGGGTGAACAATGAGCAGTTCTTC. Protein: CASSLTGTGVNNEQFF.

Concerning this clone itself: This sample also contains other DNA sequences that code for the same CDR3. The rearrangement joins TRBV5-1 to TRBJ1-1; D is possibly TRBD1 (6 bases). Per the germline V gene, CDR1 is SGHRS and CDR2 is YFSETQ. V was shortened by 2 bases and J by 1 base, with 6 bases between the two germline ends. There are 13 residues in the CDR3. CDR3 in amino acids: CASSLQGNTEAFF. Here the CDR3 DNA reads TGCGCCAGCAGCTTACAGGGGAACACTGAAGCTTTCTTT.

This clone was recorded a few times. The chain has TRBV18 and TRBJ1-1, with D perhaps TRBD1 (5 bases). From germline, CDR1 is KGHSH and CDR2 LQKENI. This CDR3 is 15 amino acids long. V gave up 3 bases and J gave up 10 bases, with 21 bases separating them. Here the CDR3 reads CASSPRDGSNGGAFF. CDR3 DNA sequence: TGTGCCAGCTCACCTCGGGACGGGTCTAACGGGGGAGCTTTCTTT.

CDR3 region: CASSLVRTGSQFF. DNA of the CDR3: TGTGCCAGCAGTTTAGTTCGGACAGGCTCGCAGTTCTTC. The chain links TRBV27 to TRBJ2-1; 7 positions match TRBD1. This CDR3 comprises 13 residues. V lost 2 bases and J lost 12; bases outside the gene matches: 7. Germline-derived CDR1 and CDR2 are MNHEY and SMNVEV (reference sequence).

The genes are TRBV27 and TRBJ1-3; D perhaps matches TRBD1 (6 bases). The germline CDR1 and CDR2 sequences are MNHEY and SMNVEV (reference sequence). V dropped 5 bases and J dropped 2 bases, with 13 bases sitting between them. This CDR3 has 15 residues. CDR3 DNA sequence: TGTGCCAGCAGTCCGGCCGGGACACCTGGAAACACCATATATTTT. Translating it yields CASSPAGTPGNTIYF.